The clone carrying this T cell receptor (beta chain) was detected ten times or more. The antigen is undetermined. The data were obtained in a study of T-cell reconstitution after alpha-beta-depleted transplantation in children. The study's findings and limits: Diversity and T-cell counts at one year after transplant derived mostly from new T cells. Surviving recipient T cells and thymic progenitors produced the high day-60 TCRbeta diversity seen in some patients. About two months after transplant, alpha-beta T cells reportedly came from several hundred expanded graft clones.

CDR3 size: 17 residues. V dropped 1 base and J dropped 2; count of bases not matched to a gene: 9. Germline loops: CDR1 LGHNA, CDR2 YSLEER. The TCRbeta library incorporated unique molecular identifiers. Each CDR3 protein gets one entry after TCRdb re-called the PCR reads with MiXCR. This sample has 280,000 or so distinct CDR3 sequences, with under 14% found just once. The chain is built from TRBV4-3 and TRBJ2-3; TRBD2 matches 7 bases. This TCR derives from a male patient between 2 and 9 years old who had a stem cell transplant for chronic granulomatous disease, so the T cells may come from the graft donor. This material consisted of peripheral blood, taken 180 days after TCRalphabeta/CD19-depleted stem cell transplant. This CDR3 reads CASSQVSRGVATDTQYF. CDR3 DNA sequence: TGCGCCAGCAGCCAAGTCTCCCGGGGGGTAGCCACAGATACGCAGTATTTT.